The T cell receptor (beta chain) under discussion was sequenced for a study of regulatory T cells in long-lasting Graves disease. Construction of the TCR beta libraries employed iRepertoire HTBI primers in conjunction with Arm-PCR of CDR3 regions. TCRdb processed the multiplex PCR reads anew with MiXCR; each CDR3 protein has one entry. The sample holds approximately 360,000 distinct CDR3 sequences, about 23% seen once. Time point in this sample: persistent/refractory GD, antithyroid drugs over 5 years with positive TRAb. With RNA extracted from PBMCs as input, the TCR library was made. The germline V gene has CDR1 MGHRA and CDR2 YSYEKL. CDR3 length: 16 amino acids. Trimming took 1 base from V and 2 from J; bases not matched to a gene: 7.

The rearrangement links TRBV4-1 to TRBJ2-7; 8 nucleotides align to TRBD2. This specimen was peripheral blood mononuclear cells (PBMCs), taken when the disease was refractory, from a patient treated with antithyroid drugs. This sequence was found in a woman in her 40s with Graves disease. In DNA, the CDR3 is TGCGCCAGCAGCCAAGCATCTAGCGGGTCCCCCTACGAGCAGTACTTC. The encoded protein is CASSQASSGSPYEQYF.